Listed below are T cell receptor beta chains from one sample, sequenced in a study of blood T cells in healthy people across ages. Each CDR3 protein gets one entry after TCRdb re-called the 5' RACE reads with MiXCR. Of around 850,000 distinct CDR3 sequences in the sample, about 34% were seen once. Material: blood. The receptors here all came from a man aged 18 to 30 in good health. Both conserved end residues are part of each CDR3. A D gene is named only where the DNA matches it firmly. Rows give clone size only sometimes, using once, few, many, or a class for an expanded clone.

V gene	clone size	D gene	J gene	CDR3 DNA	CDR3 protein
TRBV7-2	few	-	TRBJ1-6	TGTGCCAGCAGCTTAGCCGCGGTGGCCAATTCACCCCTCCACTTT	CASSLAAVANSPLHF
TRBV12-3/TRBV12-4	few	-	TRBJ2-1	TGTGCCAGCAGTTTAGTCAGGGCCTACAATGAGCAGTTCTTC	CASSLVRAYNEQFF
TRBV20-1	many	-	TRBJ1-2	TGCAGTGGCCCTGCTAGTAGGTCAAGTAGTTCTGGCTACACCTTC	CSGPASRSSSSGYTF
TRBV10-3	-	TRBD2	TRBJ2-1	TGTGCCATCGCCACCTCTAGCGGGGGGGACAATGAGCAGTTCTTC	CAIATSSGGDNEQFF
TRBV12-3/TRBV12-4	many	-	TRBJ1-1	TGTGCCAGCAGTTTATCGTCCGGGGCTGAAGCTTTCTTT	CASSLSSGAEAFF
TRBV5-1	many	TRBD1	TRBJ2-1	TGCGCCAGCAGCGCTACAGGGGGTGCCTCCTACAATGAGCAGTTCTTC	CASSATGGASYNEQFF
TRBV7-6	-	TRBD1	TRBJ1-1	TGTGCCAGCAGCTTTGTCACAGGGACAGGGACAAACACTGAAGCTTTCTTT	CASSFVTGTGTNTEAFF
TRBV5-5	-	TRBD2	TRBJ2-5	TGTGCCAGCAGCTTGAAGGCTAGCGGGGGGAACCAAGAGACCCAGTACTTC	CASSLKASGGNQETQYF
TRBV5-1	-	TRBD2	TRBJ2-7	TGCGCCAGCAGCAGCGGGGGATCCTCTAGCTCCTACGAGCAGTACTTC	CASSSGGSSSSYEQYF
TRBV4-3	few	-	TRBJ2-1	TGCGCCAGCAGTAAAGCCTGGGACTCCGACAATGAGCAGTTCTTC	CASSKAWDSDNEQFF
TRBV5-1	few	TRBD1	TRBJ2-7	TGCGCCAGCAGCCAAGGACAGGGGGCGGATGAGCAGTACTTC	CASSQGQGADEQYF
TRBV20-1	-	-	TRBJ2-4	TGCAGTGCAGCGCGGGGGCGAGCCTACAAAAACATTCAGTACTTC	CSAARGRAYKNIQYF
TRBV20-1	once	-	TRBJ1-1	TGCAGTGCCCTTATACGGGAGAACACTGAAGCTTTCTTT	CSALIRENTEAFF
TRBV12-3/TRBV12-4	-	-	TRBJ1-5	TGTGCCAGCAGTTTAGGAGGTCGGAGGCCCCAGCATTTT	CASSLGGRRPQHF
TRBV10-3	-	TRBD2	TRBJ2-3	TGTGCCATCAGTGAGTCGATCCTAGCGGGAGGCGTCGGCACAGATACGCAGTATTTT	CAISESILAGGVGTDTQYF
TRBV27	-	-	TRBJ1-2	TGTGCCAGCAGTGTAGGGGCCAGTAACTATGGCTACACCTTC	CASSVGASNYGYTF
TRBV7-8	few	-	TRBJ1-2	TGTGCCAGCAGCTTAGCATTAGGGCCGGGATATGGCTACACCTTC	CASSLALGPGYGYTF
TRBV2	-	TRBD1	TRBJ2-2	TGTGCCGTAAAGGGGGCGCGAACCGGGGAGCTGTTTTTT	CAVKGARTGELFF
TRBV6-2/TRBV6-3	few	TRBD1	TRBJ2-1	TGTGCCAGCATTCGAACAGGGGGCAATGAGCAGTTCTTC	CASIRTGGNEQFF
TRBV27	once	-	TRBJ1-2	TGTGCCAGCAGTTTTACGTCTTCTAACTATGGCTACACCTTC	CASSFTSSNYGYTF
TRBV15	-	-	TRBJ1-3	TGTGCCACCAGCAGAGATCATCTTGGGGGAAACACCATATATTTT	CATSRDHLGGNTIYF
TRBV12-3/TRBV12-4	-	-	TRBJ2-7	TGTGCCAGCAGTGGACAACGCGGCCCCTACGAGCAGTACTTC	CASSGQRGPYEQYF
TRBV5-1	-	TRBD1	TRBJ1-6	TGCGCCAGCAGCTGGGGGGACAGGGACCGATCACCCCTCCACTTT	CASSWGDRDRSPLHF
TRBV25-1	-	-	TRBJ1-1	TGTGCCAGCAGTGAAGGTCTAGGGGGTGAGAACACTGAAGCTTTCTTT	CASSEGLGGENTEAFF
TRBV20-1	-	-	TRBJ1-5	TGCAGTGCTAGGGCCGGGGCATGGAATCAGCCCCAGCATTTT	CSARAGAWNQPQHF
TRBV6-6	-	-	TRBJ2-3	TGTGCCAGCAGACCACGCGGGGTGGGCACAGATACGCAGTATTTT	CASRPRGVGTDTQYF
TRBV7-8	-	-	TRBJ2-2	TGTGCCAGCAGCTTTCCAACCGGGGCAGCAAACACCGGGGAGCTGTTTTTT	CASSFPTGAANTGELFF
TRBV25-1	once	-	TRBJ1-2	TGTGCCAGCAGTGAAACCGCATCCTACTATGGCTACACCTTC	CASSETASYYGYTF
TRBV29-1	-	TRBD1	TRBJ1-1	TGCAGCGTCTCACAGGGGCACACTGAAGCTTTCTTT	CSVSQGHTEAFF
TRBV7-2	-	-	TRBJ2-1	TGTGCCAGCAGCCGACCCGGGCTAATCGATGAGCAGTTCTTC	CASSRPGLIDEQFF
TRBV20-1	-	TRBD1	TRBJ1-2	TGCAGTGCTAGAGATGGGACAGTTGCTATGTACTATGGCTACACCTTC	CSARDGTVAMYYGYTF
TRBV3-1	many	-	TRBJ1-2	TGTGCCAGCAGCCACACGGACTGGGATGGCTACACCTTC	CASSHTDWDGYTF
TRBV9	-	TRBD1	TRBJ2-7	TGTGCCAGCAGCGTAGGGACAGGGTACGGCGAGCAGTACTTC	CASSVGTGYGEQYF
TRBV4-3	once	-	TRBJ2-5	TGCGCCAGCAGCCAATTCACAGGGTCTCGTGAGCAGTACTTC	CASSQFTGSREQYF
TRBV27	-	-	TRBJ2-7	TGTGCCAGCAGTAAACTACAGGGCACCTACGAGCAGTACTTC	CASSKLQGTYEQYF
TRBV5-1	-	-	TRBJ2-7	TGCGCCAGCAGCCCCGGTATAGGGTCGGACGAGCAGTACTTC	CASSPGIGSDEQYF
TRBV13	once	-	TRBJ2-7	TGTGCCAGCAGCTTACTCAGGGGAGGGGGCAATGAGCAGTACTTC	CASSLLRGGGNEQYF
TRBV28	few	-	TRBJ2-5	TGTGCCAGCAGGGGTATAGCGGAGACCCAGTACTTC	CASRGIAETQYF
TRBV29-1	-	TRBD1	TRBJ2-3	TGCAGCGTTCCCCCACAGGGGGCAATCCCAGATACGCAGTATTTT	CSVPPQGAIPDTQYF
TRBV3-1	few	-	TRBJ2-2	TGTGCCAGCAGCTCCTTGAACACCGGGGAGCTGTTTTTT	CASSSLNTGELFF